Sequencing of this T cell receptor beta chain was carried out in a study of blood T cells in healthy people across ages. Total RNA, at least 6 micrograms per sample, came from PBMCs. Together with a sample-barcoded 5' primer, a J-beta primer mix was included in a second PCR lasting about 6 to 11 cycles. TCRdb re-called the 5' RACE reads with MiXCR, one entry per CDR3 protein. The table has approximately 760,000 distinct CDR3 sequences, about 25% seen once. These sequences were also reported in another study, on T cells of mothers and their children.

The source is a boy aged 5 to 17 in good health. The material sequenced was blood.

CDR3 bases: TGTGCCAGCAGTGAATGGGTGGGGCCCTACCAAGAGACCCAGTACTTC. Its translation: CASSEWVGPYQETQYF. V gene TRBV25-1 combines with J gene TRBJ2-5; possibly TRBD1 for D (5 bases). The CDR3 spans 16 residues. Germline V CDR1 and CDR2: MGHDK, SYGVNS. V was cut by 1 base and J by 0 bases, with 12 bases left in between.